This T cell receptor (beta chain) was found in a study of breast tumors, draining lymph nodes, adjacent tissues. Study outcomes and limitations: Tumor TCR diversity was below lymph nodes but above nontumor tissue. That most tumor T cells come from lymph nodes remained unproven. Most tumor T cells seemingly derive from lymph node, then expand in tumor. Tumor and nontumor repertoires were significantly more similar in luminal-like than in basal-like breast cancer.

Each CDR3 protein gets one entry after TCRdb re-called the multiplex PCR reads with MiXCR. The sample includes roughly 16,000 distinct CDR3 sequences, 63% seen only once; the top ten take 15% to 25%. Germline V CDR1 and CDR2: SGHAT, FQNNGV. After removal of 3 bases from V and 8 bases from J, the junction contained 3 bases not matched to a gene. This CDR3 region has 14 residues. About this clonotype: No antigen is known for it.

The clonotype originates from a female donor with breast cancer. Some clones in this sample may be carry-over from other donors' samples. J is TRBJ2-1 and V is TRBV11-2; the match to TRBD2 covers 11 bases. Sequenced input: tumor-adjacent breast tissue. The CDR3 nucleotides read TGTGCCAGCAGCTTCGGACTAGCGGGCGATGAGCAGTTCTTC. Amino acids: CASSFGLAGDEQFF.